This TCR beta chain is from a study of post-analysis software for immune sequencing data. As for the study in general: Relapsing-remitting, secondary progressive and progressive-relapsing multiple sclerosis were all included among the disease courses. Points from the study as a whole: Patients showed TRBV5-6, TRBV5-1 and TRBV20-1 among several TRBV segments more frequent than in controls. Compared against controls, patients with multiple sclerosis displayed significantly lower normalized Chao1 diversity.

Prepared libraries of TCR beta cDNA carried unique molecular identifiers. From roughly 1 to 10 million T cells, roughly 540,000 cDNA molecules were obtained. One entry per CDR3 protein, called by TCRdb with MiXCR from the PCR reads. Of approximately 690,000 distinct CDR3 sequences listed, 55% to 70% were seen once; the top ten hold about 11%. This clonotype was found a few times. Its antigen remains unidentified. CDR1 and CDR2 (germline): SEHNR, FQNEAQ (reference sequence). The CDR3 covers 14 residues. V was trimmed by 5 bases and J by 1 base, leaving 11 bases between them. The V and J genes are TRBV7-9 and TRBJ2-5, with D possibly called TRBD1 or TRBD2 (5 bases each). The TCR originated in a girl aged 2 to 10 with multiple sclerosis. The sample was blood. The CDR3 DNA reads TGTGCCAGCAGCCGGGACCCGCTCCAAGAGACCCAGTACTTC. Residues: CASSRDPLQETQYF.